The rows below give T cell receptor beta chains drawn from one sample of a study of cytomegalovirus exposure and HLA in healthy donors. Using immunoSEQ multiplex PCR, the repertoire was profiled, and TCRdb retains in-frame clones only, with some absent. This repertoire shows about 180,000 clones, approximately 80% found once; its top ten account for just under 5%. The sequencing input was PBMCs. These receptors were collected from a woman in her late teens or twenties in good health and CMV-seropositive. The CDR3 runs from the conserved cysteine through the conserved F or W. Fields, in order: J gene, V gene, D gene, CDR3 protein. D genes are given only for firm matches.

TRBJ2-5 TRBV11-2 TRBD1 CASSFGTGQETQYF
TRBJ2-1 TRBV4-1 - CASSPRAQGFSYNEQFF
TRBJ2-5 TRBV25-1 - CASSVGGPQYF
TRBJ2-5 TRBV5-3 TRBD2 CARSLVTERGGRVTQYF
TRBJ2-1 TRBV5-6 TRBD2 CASSRRLAGGFSSYNEQFF
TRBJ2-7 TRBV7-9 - CASSLTSYEQYF
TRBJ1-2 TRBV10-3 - CAISESEGAYTF
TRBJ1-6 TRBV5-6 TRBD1 CASSRTGVSPLHF
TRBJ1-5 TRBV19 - CASSIGGGKQPQHF
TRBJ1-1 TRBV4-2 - CASSQDRRKTAFF
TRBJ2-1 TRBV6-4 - CASSPDLDYNEQFF
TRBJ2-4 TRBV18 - CASSPTENIQYF
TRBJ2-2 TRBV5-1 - CASRGTGELFF
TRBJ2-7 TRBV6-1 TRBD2 CASAGGAYEQYF
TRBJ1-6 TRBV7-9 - CASSAQWADNSPLHF
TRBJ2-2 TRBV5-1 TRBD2 CASSLRLARDPGELFF
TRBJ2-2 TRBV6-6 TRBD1 CASSLTGGAGTGELFF
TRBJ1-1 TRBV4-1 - CASSLSGPTEAFF
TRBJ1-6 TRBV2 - CASSEFLSPLHF
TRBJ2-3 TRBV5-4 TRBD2 CASSLGTSGGGEGTDTQYF
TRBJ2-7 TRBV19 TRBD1 CASTPGQGYEQYF
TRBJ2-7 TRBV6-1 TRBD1 CASSEGGQSYEQYF
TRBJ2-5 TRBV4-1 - CASSQRGAGGQETQYF
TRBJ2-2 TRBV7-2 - CASSPPLVGELFF
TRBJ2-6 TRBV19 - CASSLGRTGRAGANVLTF
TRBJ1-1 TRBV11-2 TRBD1 CASSPKTGITEAFF
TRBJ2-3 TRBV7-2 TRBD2 CASSPLAGVTDTQYF
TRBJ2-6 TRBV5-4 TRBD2 CASSAGLAGESGANVLTF
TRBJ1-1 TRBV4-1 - CASSQGGAEAFF
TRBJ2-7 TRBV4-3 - CASSPGSPGANEQYF
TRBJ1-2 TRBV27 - CASSPESRVSNYGYTF
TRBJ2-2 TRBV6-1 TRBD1 CASSYRGESGELFF
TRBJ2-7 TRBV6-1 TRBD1 CASTRQGPYEQYF
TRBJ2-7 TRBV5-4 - CASSSEGGGGLVEYF
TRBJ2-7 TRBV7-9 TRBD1 CASSFGPGGRKDEQYF
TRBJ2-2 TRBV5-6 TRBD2 CASSLGLAGFSGELFF
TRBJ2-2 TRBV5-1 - CASSEQINTGELFF
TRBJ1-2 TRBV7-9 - CASSGGQPEGYTF
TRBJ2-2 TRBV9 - CASSANGANTGELFF
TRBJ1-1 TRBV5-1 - CASRWEVNTEAFF
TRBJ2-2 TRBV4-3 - CASSQVEGAEGGELFF
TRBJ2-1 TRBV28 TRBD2 CASSTLLERGSYNEQFF
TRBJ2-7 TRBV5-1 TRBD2 CASSGGRAGGIYEQYF
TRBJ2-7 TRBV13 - CASSSRGQLHYEQYF
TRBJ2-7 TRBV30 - CAWAGSYEQYF
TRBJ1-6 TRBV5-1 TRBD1 CASSLQGLGGNSPLHF
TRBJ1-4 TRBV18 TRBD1 CASSPETRDRGYMANEKLFF
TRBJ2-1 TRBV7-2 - CASSLPIRGPKNNEQFF
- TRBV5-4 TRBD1 CASSPAKQTGAHEQYF
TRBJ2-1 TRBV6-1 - CASREQTGITYNEQFF
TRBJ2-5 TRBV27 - CASSFLVGGGETQYF
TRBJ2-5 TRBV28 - CASSGQRETQYF
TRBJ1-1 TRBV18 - CASSLRPQRDTEAFF
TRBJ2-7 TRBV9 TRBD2 CASTPGGGPSYEQYF